This TCR beta chain was captured by sequencing in a study of T cell repertoires in cytomegalovirus infection. Details on this clonotype: Its cognate antigen is unknown.

Using its own MiXCR run on the reads, TCRdb lists one record per CDR3 protein. This sample has approximately 170,000 distinct CDR3 sequences, with 17% found just once. Findings and caveats of the study: Summed frequency of shared TCR beta families picked out CMV carriers who also had the relevant HLA.

The germline CDR1 and CDR2 sequences are SGHVS and FQNEAQ. V was clipped by 5 bases and J by 3 bases, with 10 bases between them. The CDR3 is 13 amino acids. Sequencing was performed on CD8+ T cells from PBMCs. The V call is TRBV7-8, the J call TRBJ1-1, with D unclear. This clonotype was obtained from a human donor in good health (CMV status not recorded). Some clones in this sample may be carry-over from other donors' samples. CDR3 amino acids: CASSGRLDTEAFF. The DNA of the CDR3 is TGTGCCAGCAGCGGAAGGTTGGACACTGAAGCTTTCTTT.